In this sample, the clone carrying this TCR beta chain turned up once. Method: immunoSEQ multiplex PCR; TCRdb's copy keeps in-frame clones and lacks some. The sample contains approximately 100,000 clones, under 97% of which appear only once. Germline-derived CDR1 and CDR2 are SGHAT and FQNNGV. Trimming stripped 1 base from V and 1 base from J, with 5 bases between. This CDR3 is 13 amino acids long. This specimen belongs to a study of technical replicates of blood from a handful of donors. This TCR was recovered from a human donor in good health. The sequenced material came from T cells isolated from PBMCs. The genes are TRBV11-2 and TRBJ2-7; D call uncertain. This CDR3 reads CASSLVESYEQYF. CDR3 nucleotide sequence: TGTGCCAGCAGCTTAGTCGAGTCCTACGAGCAGTACTTC.